These T cell receptor beta chains were read from a single sample in a study of cytomegalovirus exposure and HLA in healthy donors. The protocol was immunoSEQ multiplex PCR, while the TCRdb copy is restricted to in-frame clones and leaves out a portion. The listing records around 200,000 clones. The sequenced sample consisted of PBMCs. The receptors derive from a woman in her 30s in good health and CMV-seropositive. Each CDR3 is given with its conserved first and last residue. A D gene is named only where the DNA matches it firmly.

V	D	J	CDR3	DNA
TRBV11-1	TRBD1	TRBJ2-7	CASSRSGTGFEQYF	TGTGCCAGCAGCAGGTCCGGGACAGGGTTCGAGCAGTACTTC
TRBV6-5	.	TRBJ1-5	CASSTGLGQPQHF	TGTGCCAGCAGCACAGGGTTGGGTCAGCCCCAGCATTTT
TRBV7-2	TRBD1	TRBJ1-1	CASSMGQGVTEAFF	TGTGCCAGCAGCATGGGACAGGGGGTCACTGAAGCTTTCTTT
TRBV2	.	TRBJ1-5	CASSEAGGLRHF	TGTGCCAGCAGTGAAGCAGGAGGCTTACGGCATTTT
TRBV30	.	TRBJ1-5	CAWSVPKGVRNQPQHF	TGTGCCTGGAGTGTACCCAAGGGGGTAAGGAATCAGCCCCAGCATTTT
TRBV29-1	.	TRBJ1-1	CSVGQRLNTEAFF	TGCAGCGTTGGACAGCGTTTGAACACTGAAGCTTTCTTT
TRBV6-5	.	TRBJ2-7	CASSHPEGGTYEQYF	TGTGCCAGCAGCCACCCCGAGGGGGGGACCTACGAGCAGTACTTC
TRBV29-1	TRBD1	TRBJ1-4	CSAKQGARSEKLFF	TGCAGCGCCAAACAGGGGGCTCGGAGTGAAAAACTGTTTTTT
TRBV28	.	TRBJ1-1	CASSWGRRWNTEAFF	TGTGCCAGCAGTTGGGGCCGACGGTGGAACACTGAAGCTTTCTTT
TRBV7-2	TRBD2	TRBJ2-7	CASSLGRLASPYEQYF	TGTGCCAGCAGCTTAGGGCGACTAGCGAGTCCCTACGAGCAGTACTTC
TRBV28	TRBD2	TRBJ2-1	CASSPSFGSGSWGEQFF	TGTGCCAGCAGCCCATCTTTCGGGAGCGGGAGTTGGGGGGAGCAGTTCTTC
TRBV5-1	TRBD1	TRBJ1-1	CASSAGQPNTEAFF	TGCGCCAGCAGCGCGGGACAGCCGAACACTGAAGCTTTCTTT
TRBV11-2	.	TRBJ2-1	CASSLGQNNEQFF	TGTGCCAGCAGCTTAGGTCAGAACAATGAGCAGTTCTTC
TRBV5-1	TRBD1	TRBJ2-7	CASSLVGGDYEQYF	TGCGCCAGCAGCTTGGTAGGGGGCGACTACGAGCAGTACTTC
TRBV27	.	TRBJ1-3	CASSTGPSGNTIYF	TGCGCCAGCAGTACAGGACCCTCTGGAAACACCATATATTTT
TRBV10-2	.	TRBJ1-5	CASRGQLNQPQHF	TGCGCCAGCAGAGGACAGCTAAATCAGCCCCAGCATTTT
TRBV19	.	TRBJ1-3	CASCQASSGNTIYF	TGTGCCAGTTGTCAAGCGAGCTCTGGAAACACCATATATTTT
TRBV10-3	TRBD1	TRBJ1-2	CAISEQLQGGGYTF	TGTGCCATCAGTGAGCAACTGCAGGGGGGAGGCTACACCTTC
TRBV7-9	.	TRBJ2-7	CASSLGPGSLSYEQYF	TGTGCCAGCAGCTTAGGTCCGGGGTCCCTCTCCTACGAGCAGTACTTC
TRBV4-3	TRBD2	TRBJ2-7	CASSEGLAEPYEQYF	TGCGCCAGCAGCGAGGGACTAGCGGAGCCCTACGAGCAGTACTTC
TRBV10-1	.	TRBJ1-1	CASSVGKESFF	TGCGCCAGCAGTGTGGGCAAAGAGTCTTTCTTT
TRBV7-6	TRBD2	TRBJ2-1	CASSLASSGGAYEQFF	TGTGCCAGCAGCTTGGCCTCTAGCGGGGGGGCCTATGAGCAGTTCTTC
TRBV4-2	TRBD2	TRBJ2-5	CASSQGASSGGAETQYF	TGTGCCAGCAGCCAAGGGGCATCTAGCGGGGGGGCAGAGACCCAGTACTTC
TRBV11-2	TRBD2	TRBJ2-7	CASSLEAASGSESYEQYF	TGTGCCAGCAGCTTAGAAGCCGCTAGCGGGAGTGAGTCCTACGAGCAGTACTTC
TRBV30	.	TRBJ1-5	CAWSASRDQPQHF	TGTGCCTGGAGTGCCTCGAGGGATCAGCCCCAGCATTTT
TRBV7-9	.	TRBJ1-3	CASTPGGSGNTIYF	TGTGCCAGCACCCCCGGGGGCTCTGGAAACACCATATATTTT